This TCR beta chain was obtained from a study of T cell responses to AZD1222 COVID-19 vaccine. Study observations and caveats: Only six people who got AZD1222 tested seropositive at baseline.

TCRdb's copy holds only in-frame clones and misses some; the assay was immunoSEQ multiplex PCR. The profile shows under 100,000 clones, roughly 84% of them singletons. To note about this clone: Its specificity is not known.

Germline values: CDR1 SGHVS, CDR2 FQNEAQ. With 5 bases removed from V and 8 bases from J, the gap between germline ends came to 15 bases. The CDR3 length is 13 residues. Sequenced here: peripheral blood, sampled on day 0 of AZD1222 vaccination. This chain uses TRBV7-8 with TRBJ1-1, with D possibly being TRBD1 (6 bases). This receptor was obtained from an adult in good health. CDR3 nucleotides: TGTGCCAGCAGCCCGAGGCGGGGGACAGAAGCTTTCTTT. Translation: CASSPRRGTEAFF. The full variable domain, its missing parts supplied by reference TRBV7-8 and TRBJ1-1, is GAGVSQSPRYKVAKRGQDVALRCDPISGHVSLFWYQQALGQGPEFLTYFQNEAQLDKSGLPSDRFFAERPEGSVSTLKIQRTQQEDSAVYLCASSPRRGTEAFFGQGTRLTVV.